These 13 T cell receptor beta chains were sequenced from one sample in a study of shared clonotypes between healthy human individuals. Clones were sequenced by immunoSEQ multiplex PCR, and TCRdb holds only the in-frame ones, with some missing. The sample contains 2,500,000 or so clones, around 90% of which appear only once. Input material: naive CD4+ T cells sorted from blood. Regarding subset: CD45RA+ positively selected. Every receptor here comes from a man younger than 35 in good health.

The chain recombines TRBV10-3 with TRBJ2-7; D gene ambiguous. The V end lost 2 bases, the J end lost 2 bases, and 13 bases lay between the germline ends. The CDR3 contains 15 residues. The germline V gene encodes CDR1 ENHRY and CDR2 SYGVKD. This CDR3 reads CAISEGLTDTYEQYF. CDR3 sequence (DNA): TGTGCCATCAGTGAGGGTTTAACGGATACCTACGAGCAGTACTTC.

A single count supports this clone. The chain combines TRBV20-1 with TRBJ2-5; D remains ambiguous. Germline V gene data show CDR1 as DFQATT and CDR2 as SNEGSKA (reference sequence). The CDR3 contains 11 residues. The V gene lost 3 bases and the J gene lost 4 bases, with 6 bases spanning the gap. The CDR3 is CSASVAETQYF. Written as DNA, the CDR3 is TGCAGTGCTAGTGTGGCAGAGACCCAGTACTTC.

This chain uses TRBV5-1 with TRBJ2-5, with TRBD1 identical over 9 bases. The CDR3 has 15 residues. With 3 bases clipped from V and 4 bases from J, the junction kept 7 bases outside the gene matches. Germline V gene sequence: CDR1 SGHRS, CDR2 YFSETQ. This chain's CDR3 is CASSWGQGNGETQYF. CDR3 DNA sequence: TGCGCCAGCAGCTGGGGACAGGGCAATGGAGAGACCCAGTACTTC.

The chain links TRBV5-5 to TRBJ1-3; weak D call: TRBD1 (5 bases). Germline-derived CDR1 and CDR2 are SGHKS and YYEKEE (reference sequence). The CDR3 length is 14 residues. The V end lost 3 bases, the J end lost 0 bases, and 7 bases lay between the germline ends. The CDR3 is CASSSGSSGNTIYF. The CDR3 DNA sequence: TGTGCCAGCAGCTCAGGGAGCTCTGGAAACACCATATATTTT.

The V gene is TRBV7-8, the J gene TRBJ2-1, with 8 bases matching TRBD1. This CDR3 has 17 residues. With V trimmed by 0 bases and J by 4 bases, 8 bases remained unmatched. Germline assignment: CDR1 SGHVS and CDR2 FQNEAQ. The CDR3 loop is CASSLALRTGSYNEQFF. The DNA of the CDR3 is TGTGCCAGCAGCTTAGCGTTGAGGACAGGGTCGTACAATGAGCAGTTCTTC. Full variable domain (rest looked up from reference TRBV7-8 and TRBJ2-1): GAGVSQSPRYKVAKRGQDVALRCDPISGHVSLFWYQQALGQGPEFLTYFQNEAQLDKSGLPSDRFFAERPEGSVSTLKIQRTQQEDSAVYLCASSLALRTGSYNEQFFGPGTRLTVL.

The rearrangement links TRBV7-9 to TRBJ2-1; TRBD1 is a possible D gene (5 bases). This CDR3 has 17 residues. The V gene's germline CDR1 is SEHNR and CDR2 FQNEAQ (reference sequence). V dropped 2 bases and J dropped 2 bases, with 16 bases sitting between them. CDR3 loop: CASSLRGREKTYNEQFF. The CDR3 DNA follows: TGTGCCAGCAGCTTAAGGGGCAGGGAAAAGACCTACAATGAGCAGTTCTTC.

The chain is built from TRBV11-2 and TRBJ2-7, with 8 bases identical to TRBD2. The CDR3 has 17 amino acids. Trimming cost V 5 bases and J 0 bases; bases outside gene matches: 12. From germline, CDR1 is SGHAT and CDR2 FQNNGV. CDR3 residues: CASSHRPSGGSSYEQYF. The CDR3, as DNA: TGTGCCAGCAGCCACAGACCGAGCGGGGGTTCCTCCTACGAGCAGTACTTC.

The CDR3 nucleotides are TGCGCCAGCAGCCAAGATGGGGTGGCCACAGATACGCAGTATTTT. It is translated as CASSQDGVATDTQYF. V is TRBV4-3 and J is TRBJ2-3; D unresolved. CDR3 size: 15 residues. The germline gives CDR1 LGHNA, CDR2 YSLEER. V was trimmed by 0 bases and J by 2 bases, leaving 9 bases between them.

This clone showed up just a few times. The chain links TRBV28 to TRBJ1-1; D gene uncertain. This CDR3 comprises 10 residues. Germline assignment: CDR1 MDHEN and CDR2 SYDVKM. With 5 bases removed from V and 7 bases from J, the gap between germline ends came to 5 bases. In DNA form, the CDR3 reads TGTGCCAGCAGTATCCGTGAAGCTTTCTTT. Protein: CASSIREAFF. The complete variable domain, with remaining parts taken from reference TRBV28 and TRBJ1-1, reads DVKVTQSSRYLVKRTGEKVFLECVQDMDHENMFWYRQDPGLGLRLIYFSYDVKMKEKGDIPEGYSVSREKKERFSLILESASTNQTSMYLCASSIREAFFGQGTRLTVV.

The CDR3 nucleotides read TGTGCCGGGTGGACAGGGTTATACTACGAGCAGTACTTC. This translates into CAGWTGLYYEQYF. The rearrangement joins TRBV19 to TRBJ2-7; 8 bases are a match to TRBD1. Germline CDR1 LNHDA, CDR2 SQIVND (reference sequence). V was clipped by 11 bases and J by 3 bases; unmatched bases: 9. The CDR3 has 13 residues.

The CDR3 reads CASSHNRGPNTEAFF. The CDR3 bases are TGCGCCAGCAGCCATAATAGGGGTCCGAACACTGAAGCTTTCTTT. The rearrangement joins TRBV4-1 to TRBJ1-1; D possibly corresponds to TRBD1 (5 bases). The germline CDR1 and CDR2 sequences are MGHRA and YSYEKL. CDR3 length equals 15 residues. The germline V and J ends were trimmed by 3 bases and 1 base, with 12 bases remaining between them.

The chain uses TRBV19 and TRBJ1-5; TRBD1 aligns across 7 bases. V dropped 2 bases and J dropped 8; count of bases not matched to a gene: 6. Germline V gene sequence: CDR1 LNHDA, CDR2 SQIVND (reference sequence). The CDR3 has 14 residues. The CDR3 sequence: CASSISQGGEPQHF. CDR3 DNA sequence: TGTGCCAGTAGTATATCGCAGGGGGGGGAGCCCCAGCATTTT. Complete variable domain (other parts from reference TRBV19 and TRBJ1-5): DGGITQSPKYLFRKEGQNVTLSCEQNLNHDAMYWYRQDPGQGLRLIYYSQIVNDFQKGDIAEGYSVSREKKESFPLTVTSAQKNPTAFYLCASSISQGGEPQHFGDGTRLSIL.

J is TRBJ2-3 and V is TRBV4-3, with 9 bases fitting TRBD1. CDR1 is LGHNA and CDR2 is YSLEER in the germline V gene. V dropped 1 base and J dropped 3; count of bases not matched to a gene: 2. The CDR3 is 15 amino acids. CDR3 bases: TGCGCCAGCAGCCAAGGGGGGACAGGGACAGATACGCAGTATTTT. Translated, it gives CASSQGGTGTDTQYF.